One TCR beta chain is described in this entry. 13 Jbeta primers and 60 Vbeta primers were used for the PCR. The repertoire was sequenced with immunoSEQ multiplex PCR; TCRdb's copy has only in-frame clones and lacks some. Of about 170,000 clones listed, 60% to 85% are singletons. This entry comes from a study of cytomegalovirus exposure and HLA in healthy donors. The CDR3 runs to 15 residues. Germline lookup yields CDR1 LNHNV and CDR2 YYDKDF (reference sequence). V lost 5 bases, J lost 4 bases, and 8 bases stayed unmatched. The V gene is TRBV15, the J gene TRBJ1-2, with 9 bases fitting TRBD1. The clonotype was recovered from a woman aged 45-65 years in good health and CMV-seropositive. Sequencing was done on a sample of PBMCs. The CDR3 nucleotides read TGTGCCACCAGCGACAAACAGGGGGCTAGCTATGGCTACACCTTC. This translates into CATSDKQGASYGYTF.